The 14 T cell receptor beta chains presented below share a single source sample, sequenced in a study of T-cell reconstitution after alpha-beta-depleted transplantation in children. The TCRbeta library was prepared with unique molecular identifiers. TCRdb re-derived calls from the PCR reads in MiXCR, one entry per CDR3 protein. This table has 700,000 to 950,000 distinct CDR3 sequences, less than 20% appearing once. The sample in question was PBMCs, mostly from graft donor cells, obtained 360 days after TCRalphabeta/CD19-depleted stem cell transplant. These receptors were collected from a male patient between 10 and 17 years old who had a stem cell transplant for acute lymphoblastic leukemia, so the T cells may come from the graft donor.

The genes are TRBV10-3 and TRBJ2-3; perhaps TRBD1 as D (5 bases). This CDR3 is 13 amino acids long. Trimming cost V 0 bases and J 4 bases, with 5 bases left between them. Per germline, CDR1 ENHRY and CDR2 SYGVKD. The CDR3 region is CAISESTADTQYF. The CDR3 bases are TGTGCCATCAGTGAGTCGACAGCAGATACGCAGTATTTT.

This clonotype was seen a few times. This chain links TRBV5-1 with TRBJ1-2; no reliable D call. Trimming pared 4 bases from V and 6 bases from J, leaving 19 bases between. CDR3 size: 15 residues. CDR1 and CDR2 (germline): SGHRS, YFSETQ. CDR3 sequence: CASSVRVPAIDGYTF. CDR3 bases: TGCGCCAGCAGCGTCCGGGTTCCAGCCATTGATGGCTACACCTTC.

This chain connects TRBV27 to TRBJ2-7; D call uncertain. This CDR3 spans 14 amino acids. Germline V gene sequence: CDR1 MNHEY, CDR2 SMNVEV (reference sequence). V was pared by 6 bases and J by 0 bases, with 12 bases between. CDR3 in DNA: TGTGCCAGCAGCTTTCAGTTAAGCTCCTACGAGCAGTACTTC. It yields the protein CASSFQLSSYEQYF.

This clonotype occurred a few times. This chain uses TRBV5-6 with TRBJ1-4; D perhaps matches TRBD1 (6 bases). V gave up 7 bases and J gave up 10 bases, with 20 bases separating them. From germline, CDR1 is SGHDT and CDR2 YYEEEE. The CDR3 runs 14 residues. CDR3 in amino acids: CASQRQSRGGKLFF. For the CDR3, the DNA is TGTGCCAGCCAAAGACAGTCCCGAGGGGGAAAACTGTTTTTT.

This clonotype was observed a few times. The chain has TRBV28 and TRBJ1-5, with D unclear. V lost 10 bases to trimming and J lost 1 base, with 14 bases between them. The CDR3 loop spans 14 amino acids. CDR1 and CDR2 (germline): MDHEN, SYDVKM. The CDR3 coding sequence is TGTGCCATCGTCCCCCTCAGCAGCAATCAGCCCCAGCATTTT. This gives the protein CAIVPLSSNQPQHF. Full variable domain (rest looked up from reference TRBV28 and TRBJ1-5): DVKVTQSSRYLVKRTGEKVFLECVQDMDHENMFWYRQDPGLGLRLIYFSYDVKMKEKGDIPEGYSVSREKKERFSLILESASTNQTSMYLCAIVPLSSNQPQHFGDGTRLSIL.

The sample holds many counts of this clonotype. The rearrangement uses TRBV7-9 and TRBJ2-5, with D uncertain. This CDR3 is built from 17 residues. V lost 5 bases, J lost 3 bases, and 22 bases lay in between. CDR1 and CDR2 from the germline V gene are SEHNR and FQNEAQ (reference sequence). DNA for the CDR3: TGTGCCAGCAGCCGTGGGCTACTCCCATCCCCCAAAGAGACCCAGTACTTC. Its translation: CASSRGLLPSPKETQYF.

This clonotype turned up a few times. The V call is TRBV3-1, the J call TRBJ2-7; tentative D call: TRBD2 (5 bases). The germline V gene encodes CDR1 LGHDT and CDR2 YNNKEL (reference sequence). The V and J ends lost 0 bases and 0 bases respectively, with 12 bases between them. This CDR3 is built from 16 residues. This CDR3 reads CASSQDVRAGSYEQYF. DNA for the CDR3: TGTGCCAGCAGCCAAGACGTGAGGGCAGGCTCCTACGAGCAGTACTTC.

The V gene is TRBV12-3 or TRBV12-4, the J gene TRBJ2-5; 10 nucleotides align to TRBD1. V trimming: 6 bases; J trimming: 7 bases; junction bases outside the gene matches: 8. This CDR3 comprises 14 residues. The CDR3 sequence is CASRGTGVEGTQYF. For the CDR3, the DNA is TGTGCCAGCAGGGGGACAGGGGTAGAAGGGACCCAGTACTTC.

The chain is built from TRBV7-2 and TRBJ2-5, with 8 positions matching TRBD2. V lost 0 bases, J lost 5 bases, and 5 bases stayed unmatched. This CDR3 spans 15 amino acids. CDR1 is SGHTA, CDR2 FQGNSA, per germline. In DNA form, the CDR3 reads TGTGCCAGCAGCTTAGCACTAGCGGCACGGGAGACCCAGTACTTC. It translates to CASSLALAARETQYF.

This clonotype was seen a few times. The chain links TRBV27 to TRBJ1-5, with 9 bases fitting TRBD1. V trimming: 5 bases; J trimming: 5 bases; junction bases outside the gene matches: 7. Germline V lookup: CDR1 MNHEY, CDR2 SMNVEV (reference sequence). The CDR3 loop spans 15 amino acids. CDR3 sequence (DNA): TGTGCCAGCAGTCCCCGGACAGGGGCCCATCAGCCCCAGCATTTT. Its translation is CASSPRTGAHQPQHF.

The rearrangement joins TRBV9 to TRBJ1-3; tentatively, D is TRBD1 (6 bases). The CDR3 sequence is 15 residues long. CDR1 is SGDLS and CDR2 is YYNGEE in the germline V gene. Between the trimmed V and J ends, which lost 6 bases and 0 bases, there was a span of 13 bases. The CDR3 is CASTGGPSSGNTIYF. The CDR3 bases are TGTGCCAGCACCGGGGGGCCGTCCTCTGGAAACACCATATATTTT. The whole variable domain, filled in from reference TRBV9 and TRBJ1-3, reads DSGVTQTPKHLITATGQRVTLRCSPRSGDLSVYWYQQSLDQGLQFLIQYYNGEERAKGNILERFSAQQFPDLHSELNLSSLELGDSALYFCASTGGPSSGNTIYFGEGSWLTVV.

This clonotype occurred a few times. V gene TRBV5-1 combines with J gene TRBJ1-1; D call uncertain. Looked up from germline, CDR1 is SGHRS and CDR2 is YFSETQ. Trimming took off 0 bases at V and 9 bases at J, with 12 bases between the two ends. This CDR3 comprises 13 residues. The chain's CDR3 is CASSLGPNKQAFF. The CDR3 coding sequence is TGCGCCAGCAGCTTGGGGCCGAACAAGCAAGCTTTCTTT.

In its sample, this clonotype was seen many times. The V gene is TRBV10-3, the J gene TRBJ1-2, with D unclear. V lost 3 bases to trimming and J lost 0 bases, with 11 bases between them. This CDR3 has 15 residues. Germline CDR1 reads ENHRY; CDR2 reads SYGVKD. CDR3 amino acids: CAISDDIAANYGYTF. The CDR3 nucleotides are TGTGCCATCAGTGACGACATCGCCGCTAACTATGGCTACACCTTC.

V gene TRBV7-9 combines with J gene TRBJ1-6, with D maybe TRBD1 (6 bases). The CDR3 sequence is 14 residues long. V was clipped by 2 bases and J by 7 bases, with 9 bases between them. From germline, CDR1 is SEHNR and CDR2 FQNEAQ (reference sequence). The CDR3 bases are TGTGCCAGCAGCTTAACAGGGCCCAATTCACCCCTCCACTTT. It codes for CASSLTGPNSPLHF.